This T cell receptor beta chain was sequenced for a study of blood T cell repertoires in COVID-19. Study as a whole: Material from acute and convalescent COVID-19 was sourced from the United States, Italy and Spain. Sources were T cells, B-cell-depleted T cells, or PBMCs; the material itself was cDNA or gDNA.

This clone was seen a handful of times. Per the original data handling: Researchers report that nucleated cell counts were estimated from reference gene primer amplification. Assay used: immunoSEQ multiplex PCR; TCRdb lists only in-frame clones, some missing. V, J and clone size are taken as reported in that table, and D and trimming were inferred from the DNA itself. The sample includes about 180,000 clones, around 83% of them seen just once. This receptor was identified in a woman in her sixties or seventies with COVID-19, enrolled during active disease. Sequencing was performed on peripheral blood.

Written as DNA, the CDR3 is TGTGCCAGCAGCTTAGGGCGGGGTAACCCCCTATACGAGCAGTACTTC. Encoded protein: CASSLGRGNPLYEQYF. The rearrangement links TRBV13 to TRBJ2-7, with D perhaps TRBD2 (6 bases). The V end was cut by 0 bases, the J end by 4 bases, with 16 bases between. The CDR3 totals 16 residues. Germline values: CDR1 PRHDT, CDR2 FYEKMQ (reference sequence).